The clone carrying this T cell receptor beta chain was counted a single time. Sequenced by immunoSEQ multiplex PCR; TCRdb stores in-frame clones only, minus some. The sample has around 160,000 clones; about four fifths are singletons. This record belongs to a study of blood T cell repertoires in COVID-19. The overall study: The samples span acute and convalescent COVID-19 from the United States, Italy and Spain.

The TCR sequence derives from a woman aged 55 to 70 who had recovered from COVID-19. Input material: PBMCs or T cells enriched from blood (not recorded which).

CDR3 loop: CASSGPRGQSEAFF. Written as DNA, the CDR3 is TGTGCCAGCAGTGGACCCAGGGGGCAGTCTGAAGCTTTCTTT. This chain links TRBV2 with TRBJ1-1; 8 bases agree with TRBD1. Germline-derived CDR1 and CDR2 are SNHLY and FYNNEI. The V segment lost 4 bases and the J segment 6 bases; nucleotides outside the gene matches: 7. This CDR3 is 14 amino acids long.